Shown below are 8 T cell receptor beta chains from a single sample sequenced in a study of T cell repertoires in cytomegalovirus infection. TCRdb redid the calling of the reads with MiXCR, one entry per CDR3 protein. Of about 210,000 distinct CDR3 sequences listed, about 5.9% are singletons. Sequenced: PBMCs. The receptors come from a human donor in good health (CMV status not recorded). Some clones in this sample may be carry-over from other donors' samples.

This clonotype was picked up many times. CDR3 bases: TGCAGCGTTGAAGAGGCGGGAAGCGGGGGGGCAGATACGCAGTATTTT. Protein product: CSVEEAGSGGADTQYF. The rearrangement uses TRBV29-1 and TRBJ2-3, with 10 bases aligning to TRBD2. The V and J ends lost 0 bases and 4 bases, in that order; junction bases with no gene match: 7. Germline values: CDR1 SQVTM, CDR2 ANQGSEA. CDR3 size: 16 residues.

Ten or more counts support this clonotype. The chain uses TRBV20-1 and TRBJ2-3, with D unclear. Germline-derived CDR1 and CDR2 are DFQATT and SNEGSKA (reference sequence). CDR3 size: 13 residues. Deletions cut 3 bases from V and 6 bases from J, with 13 bases between. The DNA for the CDR3 is TGCAGTGCTAGTGAACGTCTAACTGATACGCAGTATTTT. Its translation is CSASERLTDTQYF.

In its sample, this clonotype was seen many times. The chain carries TRBV7-3 and TRBJ2-5; 10 bases are shared with TRBD1. Per germline, CDR1 SGHTA and CDR2 FQGTGA. Losses at the gene ends were 5 bases for V and 5 bases for J; bases not matched to a gene: 8. This CDR3 is 15 amino acids long. CDR3 sequence reads: CASSPGQGNGETQYF. The CDR3 DNA reads as TGTGCCAGCAGCCCGGGACAGGGGAACGGCGAGACCCAGTACTTC. Full variable domain (remainder filled in from reference TRBV7-3 and TRBJ2-5): GAGVSQTPSNKVTEKGKYVELRCDPISGHTALYWYRQSLGQGPEFLIYFQGTGAADDSGLPNDRFFAVRPEGSVSTLKIQRTERGDSAVYLCASSPGQGNGETQYFGPGTRLLVL.

This clonotype was recorded many times. The chain couples TRBV6-2 or TRBV6-3 to TRBJ2-2; D unclear. There are 12 residues in the CDR3. The V end was cut by 5 bases, the J end by 5 bases, with 6 bases between. Germline V lookup: CDR1 MNHEY, CDR2 SVGEGT. This chain's CDR3 is CASSALTGELFF. Written as DNA, the CDR3 is TGTGCCAGCAGTGCTCTGACCGGGGAGCTGTTTTTT.

In this sample, this clonotype turned up many times. Here the CDR3 DNA reads TGTGCCAGCAGCCCCCGGGACCTCTACTCCCCTGGCTACACCTTC. Amino acid sequence: CASSPRDLYSPGYTF. The genes are TRBV28 and TRBJ1-2, with a possible D match to TRBD1 (5 bases). The V gene's germline CDR1 is MDHEN and CDR2 SYDVKM. The germline V and J ends were trimmed by 6 bases and 7 bases, with 21 bases remaining between them. This CDR3 spans 15 amino acids.

This clonotype was counted many times. The chain joins TRBV6-5 to TRBJ1-2; D is undetermined. The CDR3 runs to 15 residues. Germline V gene data show CDR1 as MNHEY and CDR2 as SVGAGI. V was pared by 0 bases and J by 2 bases, with 10 bases between. In nucleotides, the CDR3 is TGTGCCAGCAGTTACTCGAACCGCTGGAACTATGGCTACACCTTC. Translating gives CASSYSNRWNYGYTF.

This clonotype was counted at least ten times. The chain uses TRBV20-1 and TRBJ2-1; 9 bases map to TRBD1. Germline CDR1 reads DFQATT; CDR2 reads SNEGSKA (reference sequence). Trimming took 0 bases from V and 2 from J; bases not matched to a gene: 5. The CDR3 extends over 16 amino acids. The CDR3 DNA sequence: TGCAGTGCTAGAGATCCACGACAGGGGGCCTACAATGAGCAGTTCTTC. Protein sequence: CSARDPRQGAYNEQFF.

This clonotype has at least ten counts. The chain carries TRBV14 and TRBJ2-3; D could derive from TRBD1 or TRBD2 (5 bases each). CDR3 length: 17 amino acids. The V gene lost 4 bases and the J gene lost 1 base, with 18 bases spanning the gap. Germline V gene lookup returns CDR1 SGHDN and CDR2 FVKESK. CDR3 loop: CASSRGSGGVGTDTQYF. CDR3 nucleotide sequence: TGTGCCAGCAGCCGTGGTAGTGGGGGTGTCGGCACAGATACGCAGTATTTT.